The clone carrying this T cell receptor beta chain was detected only once. The CDR3 contains 15 residues. The V and J ends lost 4 bases and 7 bases respectively, with 14 bases between them. In germline, CDR1 is LGHDT, CDR2 YNNKEL (reference sequence). These data originate in a study of control samples from healthy donors and cancer patients. Method: immunoSEQ multiplex PCR; TCRdb's copy keeps in-frame clones and lacks some. The sample includes some 96,000 clones, about 90% of them seen just once. The TCR was taken from a woman aged 50 to 60 in good health. This chain joins TRBV3-1 (or the pseudogene TRBV3-2) and TRBJ1-6; the D gene is possibly TRBD1 (5 bases). Sequencing was carried out using blood. The CDR3 reads CASSPDGGKNSPLHF. The CDR3 DNA reads as TGTGCCAGCAGCCCGGACGGGGGGAAGAATTCACCCCTCCACTTT.